What follows are 18 T cell receptor beta chains derived from one specimen sequenced in a study of vaccination and CD4 T cells after COVID-19. TCRdb re-derived calls from the PCR reads in MiXCR, one entry per CDR3 protein. The sample consists of about 15,000 distinct CDR3 sequences, roughly three fifths of them appearing once. Sample: CD4+ T cells from blood, taken after SARS-CoV-2 vaccination. These receptors all come from a human donor who had recovered from COVID-19.

The chain combines TRBV12-1 with TRBJ2-5; TRBD2 is taken as the D call from the table, unchecked against the DNA. TRBV12-1 is a documented pseudogene. The CDR3 loop spans 14 amino acids. CDR3 coding DNA: TGTGCCAGCAGCTTCCCTCCTGGAGTGGAGACCCAGTACTTC. Encoded protein: CASSFPPGVETQYF.

V usage is TRBV6-1 and J usage is TRBJ2-7; D may be TRBD1 or TRBD2 (5 bases each). The CDR3 consists of 12 residues. The V and J ends lost 6 bases and 1 base respectively, with 7 bases between them. Germline-derived CDR1 and CDR2 are MNHNS and SASEGT. In nucleotides, the CDR3 is TGTGCCAGCAGAGGGACGTCCTACGAGCAGTACTTC. Translating gives CASRGTSYEQYF.

The chain recombines TRBV18 with TRBJ1-2; 7 nucleotides line up with TRBD1. The germline V gene encodes CDR1 KGHSH and CDR2 LQKENI. The CDR3 is made up of 15 amino acids. After removal of 0 bases from V and 2 bases from J, the junction contained 3 bases not matched to a gene. CDR3 sequence: CASSPPPGQNYGYTF. The CDR3 nucleotides read TGTGCCAGCTCACCACCTCCGGGACAGAACTATGGCTACACCTTC.

The chain has TRBV24-1 and TRBJ2-7; no clear D gene. Germline V gene data show CDR1 as KGHDR and CDR2 as SFDVKD. With 9 bases removed from V and 3 bases from J, the gap between germline ends came to 8 bases. The CDR3 runs 11 residues. The CDR3 sequence is CATSRRYEQYF. In DNA, the CDR3 is TGTGCCACCTCACGTCGCTACGAGCAGTACTTC.

The J gene is TRBJ2-3, the V gene TRBV28, with D possibly matching TRBD1 (5 bases). Germline CDR1 is MDHEN and CDR2 is SYDVKM. The CDR3 consists of 16 residues. The germline V and J ends were trimmed by 0 bases and 2 bases, with 12 bases remaining between them. The CDR3: CASSLWVGAFTDTQYF. CDR3 coding DNA: TGTGCCAGCAGTTTATGGGTAGGGGCCTTCACAGATACGCAGTATTTT. Complete variable domain (other parts from reference TRBV28 and TRBJ2-3): DVKVTQSSRYLVKRTGEKVFLECVQDMDHENMFWYRQDPGLGLRLIYFSYDVKMKEKGDIPEGYSVSREKKERFSLILESASTNQTSMYLCASSLWVGAFTDTQYFGPGTRLTVL.

This clonotype was seen only once. The chain combines TRBV24-1 with TRBJ2-2; D is unresolved. V was trimmed by 3 bases and J by 0 bases, leaving 10 bases between them. The CDR3 runs to 16 residues. The germline CDR1 and CDR2 sequences are KGHDR and SFDVKD. The CDR3 is CATSDNQGSNTGELFF. The CDR3 nucleotides read TGTGCCACCAGTGATAACCAAGGATCGAACACCGGGGAGCTGTTTTTT.

The rearrangement joins TRBV6-1 to TRBJ2-2; D is ambiguous. Germline assignment: CDR1 MNHNS and CDR2 SASEGT. V lost 7 bases to trimming and J lost 2 bases, with 5 bases between them. The CDR3 is 12 residues long. CDR3 DNA sequence: TGTGCCAGCACGCGAAACACCGGGGAGCTGTTTTTT. Its protein is CASTRNTGELFF.

This clonotype has a single count. The V gene is TRBV7-8, the J gene TRBJ1-5; D is possibly TRBD1 (6 bases). CDR1 and CDR2 from the germline V gene are SGHVS and FQNEAQ. Deletions cut 2 bases from V and 3 bases from J, with 14 bases between. CDR3 size: 16 residues. This chain's CDR3 is CASSLLGAASNQPQHF. The CDR3 nucleotides read TGTGCCAGCAGCTTATTGGGGGCAGCGTCCAATCAGCCCCAGCATTTT.

This rearrangement joins TRBV7-3 to TRBJ2-3; 8 positions match TRBD2. Trimming at V came to 1 base and at J to 4 bases, leaving 10 bases not matched to a gene. The CDR3 totals 17 residues. CDR1 and CDR2 (germline): SGHTA, FQGTGA. CDR3 sequence: CASSLSQTLAGPDTQYF. The CDR3 nucleotides read TGTGCCAGCAGCTTAAGCCAGACTCTAGCGGGCCCAGATACGCAGTATTTT.

This chain uses TRBV19 with TRBJ2-2, with D maybe TRBD2 (5 bases). V lost 5 bases to trimming and J lost 1 base, with 14 bases between them. CDR1 is LNHDA and CDR2 is SQIVND in the germline V gene (reference sequence). The CDR3 length is 16 residues. The CDR3 sequence: CASSPWWAGNTGELFF. For the CDR3, the DNA is TGTGCCAGTAGTCCGTGGTGGGCGGGGAACACCGGGGAGCTGTTTTTT.

The CDR3 spells CASTSLAGYNEQFF. The CDR3 DNA is TGTGCCAGCACTTCGCTAGCGGGTTACAATGAGCAGTTCTTC. This rearrangement joins TRBV6-1 to TRBJ2-1; TRBD2 agrees at 8 bases. This CDR3 is built from 14 residues. With 7 bases clipped from V and 4 bases from J, the junction kept 6 bases outside the gene matches. CDR1 and CDR2 from the germline V gene are MNHNS and SASEGT.

The chain uses TRBV6-5 and TRBJ1-6; D call uncertain. The CDR3 has 15 amino acids. Trimming cost V 2 bases and J 7 bases, with 12 bases left between them. The germline gives CDR1 MNHEY, CDR2 SVGAGI. The CDR3 protein is CASSYVPDINSPLHF. The DNA for the CDR3 is TGTGCCAGCAGTTACGTGCCAGATATCAATTCACCCCTCCACTTT.

J is TRBJ1-2 and V is TRBV12-3 or TRBV12-4, with D uncertain. Trimming took 6 bases from V and 4 from J, leaving 12 bases between them. The CDR3 contains 13 residues. The CDR3: CASSGRRTYGYTF. The CDR3 region has the DNA TGTGCCAGCAGCGGGAGACGGACCTATGGCTACACCTTC.

V gene TRBV5-4 combines with J gene TRBJ2-2, with no clear D. Trimming stripped 2 bases from V and 2 bases from J, with 7 bases between. The CDR3 extends over 14 amino acids. Germline CDR1 reads SGHNT; CDR2 reads YYREEE (reference sequence). The CDR3 sequence is CASSFISNTGELFF. CDR3 DNA: TGTGCCAGCAGCTTTATCAGTAACACCGGGGAGCTGTTTTTT.

CDR3 nucleotide sequence: TGCAGTGCAACGTCCCAGCGGGAGGACCAAGAGACCCAGTACTTC. Protein sequence: CSATSQREDQETQYF. This chain links TRBV20-1 with TRBJ2-5; 9 bases are a match to TRBD2. Germline-derived CDR1 and CDR2 are DFQATT and SNEGSKA (reference sequence). The CDR3 covers 15 residues. After removal of 6 bases from V and 0 bases from J, the junction contained 8 bases not matched to a gene.

The genes are TRBV11-2 and TRBJ2-5; no reliable D call. Germline V gene sequence: CDR1 SGHAT, CDR2 FQNNGV. Trimming removed 5 bases at V and 5 bases at J, with 6 bases between. The CDR3 is 11 residues long. The CDR3 protein is CASSVFETQYF. The CDR3 nucleotides read TGTGCCAGCAGCGTGTTCGAGACCCAGTACTTC.

This clonotype was found a few times. The chain carries TRBV7-8 and TRBJ1-5, with TRBD1 matching over 12 bases. Germline CDR1 and CDR2: SGHVS and FQNEAQ. This CDR3 is 15 amino acids long. Unmatched junction bases numbered 6, after V lost 5 bases and J lost 7 bases. The CDR3 sequence is CASSKGQGAGQPQHF. The CDR3 DNA reads as TGTGCCAGCAGCAAGGGACAGGGGGCCGGGCAGCCCCAGCATTTT. Full variable domain (remainder filled in from reference TRBV7-8 and TRBJ1-5): GAGVSQSPRYKVAKRGQDVALRCDPISGHVSLFWYQQALGQGPEFLTYFQNEAQLDKSGLPSDRFFAERPEGSVSTLKIQRTQQEDSAVYLCASSKGQGAGQPQHFGDGTRLSIL.

J is TRBJ1-2 and V is TRBV14; D might be TRBD1 (5 bases). Germline CDR1 reads SGHDN; CDR2 reads FVKESK. Trimming shortened V by 4 bases and J by 8 bases, and 20 bases separated the two germline ends. The CDR3 has 15 residues. The CDR3 DNA is TGTGCCAGCAGCCCTCGGGGCCGCGGTCCGGTCGGCTACACCTTC. This sequence encodes CASSPRGRGPVGYTF.